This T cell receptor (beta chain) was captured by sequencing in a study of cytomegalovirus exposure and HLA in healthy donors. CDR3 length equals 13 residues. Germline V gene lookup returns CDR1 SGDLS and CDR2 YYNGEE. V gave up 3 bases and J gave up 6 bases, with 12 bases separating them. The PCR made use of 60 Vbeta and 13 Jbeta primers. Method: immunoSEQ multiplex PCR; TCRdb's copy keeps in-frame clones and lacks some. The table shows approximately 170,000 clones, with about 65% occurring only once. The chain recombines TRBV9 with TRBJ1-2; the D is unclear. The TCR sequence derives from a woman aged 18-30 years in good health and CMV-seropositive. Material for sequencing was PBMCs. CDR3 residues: CASSGAHSDGYTF. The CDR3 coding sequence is TGTGCCAGCAGCGGGGCCCATTCGGATGGCTACACCTTC.